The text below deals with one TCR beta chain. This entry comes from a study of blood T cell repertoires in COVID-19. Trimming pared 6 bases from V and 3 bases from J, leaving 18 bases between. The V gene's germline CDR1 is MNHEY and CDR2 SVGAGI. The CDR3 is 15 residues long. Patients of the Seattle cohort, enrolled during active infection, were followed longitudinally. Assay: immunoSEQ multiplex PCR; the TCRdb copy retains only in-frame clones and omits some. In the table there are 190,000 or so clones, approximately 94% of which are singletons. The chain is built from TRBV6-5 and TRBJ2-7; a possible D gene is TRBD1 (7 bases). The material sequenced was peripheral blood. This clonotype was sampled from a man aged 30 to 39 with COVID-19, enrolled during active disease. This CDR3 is CASSEGGQLHYEQYF. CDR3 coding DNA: TGTGCCAGCAGCGAGGGGGGACAGCTCCACTACGAGCAGTACTTC.